The text below deals with one T cell receptor beta chain. Its antigen remains undetermined. No qualities accompany the bases; no much larger clone lies one base away. This entry belongs to a study of blood T cell repertoires in COVID-19 (dated by TCRdb to about 2020). Background on the whole study: Samples covering the acute and convalescent phases of COVID-19 were provided by collaborators in the United States, Italy and Spain. The prospective study material was composed of cDNA or gDNA derived from T cells, B-cell-depleted T cells, or PBMCs. Deeply sampled blood TCRbeta repertoires from subjects exposed to, actively infected with, or recovered from COVID-19 were included in the dataset. The repertoires were released in a freely available public database intended as a resource for research on the immune response to SARS-CoV-2. Samples were obtained from the ongoing ImmuneRACE study (first 160 participants) and from 1,254 subjects provided by 6 global collaborators. A de-identified subject ID, COVID-19 status, age in years and sex were almost always included in the sample metadata. HLA class I and class II types, where available, came from metadata supplied by the sample provider rather than from assay-based typing. General findings and caveats noted by the study authors: Clinical and demographic metadata were provided uncurated, with the amount varying by source and participant.

Germline trimming: 2 bases from V, 2 bases from J; junction bases outside gene matches: 6. The CDR3, cysteine through phenylalanine, is 16 amino acids long. This entry keeps only the CDR3 DNA: 48 bases, framed from base 1. According to the germline V gene, CDR1 reads SGHNT and CDR2 reads YENEEA. TCRbeta CDR3 regions were amplified from genomic DNA by means of the immunoSEQ Assay, a bias-controlled multiplex PCR. On the authors' methods: The number of nucleated cells in each sample was estimated by amplification of reference gene primers within the assay. To quantify the absolute abundance of each unique TCRbeta CDR3 rearrangement, sequence reads were collapsed and filtered. For each sample, productive Simpson clonality was calculated as the square root of Simpson's diversity index across productive rearrangements. Sourced from immuneACCESS, this table was stored by TCRdb with only in-frame sequences that have V and J called. A share of the clones is absent; for the studies checked, an unresolved V gene accounts for under half, and the remainder has no known explanation. That table gives V, J and clone size, and the DNA gave D and trimming. The sample table lists about 260,000 clones, 80% to 85% of them with a count of one. The ten biggest clones cover 1.5% of the sample.

Another Seattle source contributed samples from volunteer blood donors who had recovered from COVID-19. Collaborating institutions collected whole blood in K2EDTA tubes following their own protocols. For TCRbeta analysis, collaborators shipped samples as frozen whole blood, isolated PBMCs, or DNA extracted from either of those sample types. The rearranged chain carries TRBV11-3 and TRBJ2-3; TRBD2 fits 8 bases in the junction. This clonotype originated in a woman aged 40 to 50 who had recovered from COVID-19. Specimen: peripheral blood. In nucleotide form, the sequence is TGTGCCAGCAGCTTACGGTCCGGGGGGGCCACAGATACGCAGTATTTT. This gives the protein CASSLRSGGATDTQYF.